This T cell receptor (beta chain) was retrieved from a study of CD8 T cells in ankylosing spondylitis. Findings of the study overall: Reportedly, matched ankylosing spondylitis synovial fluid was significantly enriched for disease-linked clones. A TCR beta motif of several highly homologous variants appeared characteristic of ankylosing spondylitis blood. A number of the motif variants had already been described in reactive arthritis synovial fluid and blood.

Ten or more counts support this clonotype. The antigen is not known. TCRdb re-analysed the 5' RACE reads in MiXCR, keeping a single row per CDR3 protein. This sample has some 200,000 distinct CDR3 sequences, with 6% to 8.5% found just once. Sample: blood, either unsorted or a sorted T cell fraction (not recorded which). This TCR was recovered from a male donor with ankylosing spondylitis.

The CDR3 bases are TGTGCCAGCTCGACACTTTATAGCAATCAGCCCCAGCATTTT. It encodes CASSTLYSNQPQHF. The chain is built from TRBV6-2 or TRBV6-3 and TRBJ1-5; D remains unclear. Trimming stripped 8 bases from V and 0 bases from J, with 11 bases between. The CDR3 sequence is 14 residues long. CDR1 and CDR2 (germline): MNHEY, SVGEGT.